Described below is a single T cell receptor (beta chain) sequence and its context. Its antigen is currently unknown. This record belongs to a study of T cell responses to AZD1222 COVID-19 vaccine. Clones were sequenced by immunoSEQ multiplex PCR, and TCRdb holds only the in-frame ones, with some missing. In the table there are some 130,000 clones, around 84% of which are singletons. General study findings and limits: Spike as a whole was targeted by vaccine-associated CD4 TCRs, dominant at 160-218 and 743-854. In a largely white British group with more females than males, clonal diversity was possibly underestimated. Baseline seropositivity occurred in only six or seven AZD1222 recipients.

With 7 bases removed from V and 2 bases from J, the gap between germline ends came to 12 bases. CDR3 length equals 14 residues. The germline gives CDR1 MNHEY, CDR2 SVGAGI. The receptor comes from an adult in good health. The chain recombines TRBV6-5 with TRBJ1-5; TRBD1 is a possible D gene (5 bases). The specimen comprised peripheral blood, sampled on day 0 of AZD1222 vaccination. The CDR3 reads CASNQGNGNQPQHF. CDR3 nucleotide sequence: TGTGCCAGCAACCAGGGAAATGGCAATCAGCCCCAGCATTTT.